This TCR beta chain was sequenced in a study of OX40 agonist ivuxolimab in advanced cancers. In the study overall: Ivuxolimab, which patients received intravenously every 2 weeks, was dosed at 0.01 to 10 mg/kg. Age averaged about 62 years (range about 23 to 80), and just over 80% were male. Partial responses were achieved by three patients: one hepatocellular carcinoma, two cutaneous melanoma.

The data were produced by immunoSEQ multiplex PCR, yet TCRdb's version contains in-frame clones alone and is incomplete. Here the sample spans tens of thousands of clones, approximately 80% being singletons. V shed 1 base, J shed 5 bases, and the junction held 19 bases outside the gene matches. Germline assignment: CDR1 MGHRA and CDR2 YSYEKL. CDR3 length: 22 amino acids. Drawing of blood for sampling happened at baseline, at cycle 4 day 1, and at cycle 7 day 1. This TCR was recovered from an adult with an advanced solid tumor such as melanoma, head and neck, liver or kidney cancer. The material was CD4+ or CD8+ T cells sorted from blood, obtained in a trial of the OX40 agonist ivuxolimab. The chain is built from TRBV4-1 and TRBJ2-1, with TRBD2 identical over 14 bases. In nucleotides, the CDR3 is TGCGCCAGCAGCCAAGGGGAAGGAGGGGGGACTAGCGGGAGTGGGTATGACAATGAGCAGTTCTTC. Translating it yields CASSQGEGGGTSGSGYDNEQFF.